The TCR beta chain under discussion was sequenced for a study of graft-versus-host responses after intestinal transplantation. Study-wide context: As for transplant type, recipients had multivisceral, liver-intestinal, or isolated intestinal grafts. All recipients were given anti-thymocyte globulin induction, and tacrolimus and steroids were then administered for around three years. Findings of the study overall: GvH clones occurred in recipient marrow; some first appeared in ileum or blood.

Per germline, CDR1 SNHLY and CDR2 FYNNEI. Deletions cut 0 bases from V and 3 bases from J, with 8 bases between. CDR3 length: 15 amino acids. Once the reaction had ended, proliferating CFSE-low CD3+CD4+ and CD3+CD8+ responders were sorted. Profiled with immunoSEQ multiplex PCR; TCRdb holds only in-frame clones, not every one. Seen here are over 20,000 clones, less than 60% observed once, and the top ten hold 0.88%. The sequence came from a human patient who received an intestinal transplant. Sequencing used alloreactive CD4+ T cells from a mixed lymphocyte reaction culture, obtained before intestinal transplant. Subset indicated: CFSE-low proliferating T cells sorted from roughly 6-day pre-transplant mixed lymphocyte reaction (GvH or HvG direction). The chain carries TRBV2 and TRBJ1-4; D gene uncertain. CDR3 nucleotide sequence: TGTGCCAGCAGTGAAGCGGGCACCCCTAATGAAAAACTGTTTTTT. It encodes CASSEAGTPNEKLFF.